What follows are 12 T cell receptor beta chains derived from one specimen sequenced in a study of T cell changes during pregnancy in multiple sclerosis (dated by TCRdb to the late 2010s). The library was made by the immunoSEQ multiplex PCR assay. Imported from immuneACCESS, the table was reduced by TCRdb to in-frame sequences with V and J called. These copies leave out some clones; in studies compared against another copy, an unresolved V gene accounts for under half, and the cause of the remainder is not known. This sample lists about 22,000 clones; over 65% were detected once. Of the sample, 7.6% falls within the top ten clones. The sequencing here drew on CD8+ T cells from peripheral blood mononuclear cells, taken before pregnancy. The receptors derive from a female donor with multiple sclerosis, enrolled in a pregnancy study.

This clone was observed a few times. The chain links TRBV19 to TRBJ2-1, with a weak D call TRBD1 (6 bases). CDR1 is LNHDA, CDR2 SQIVND, per germline (reference sequence). The CDR3 has 15 residues. Between the trimmed V and J ends, which lost 5 bases and 3 bases, there was a span of 14 bases. Here the CDR3 reads CASSPLEGVYNEQFF. The CDR3 nucleotides are TGTGCCAGTAGTCCCCTTGAGGGGGTCTACAATGAGCAGTTCTTC.

This chain links TRBV9 with TRBJ1-1, with TRBD1 as a possible D gene (5 bases). This CDR3 spans 14 amino acids. CDR1 and CDR2 from the germline V gene are SGDLS and YYNGEE. Trimming stripped 4 bases from V and 0 bases from J, with 10 bases between. The CDR3 coding sequence is TGTGCCAGCAGCCCCCGACAGATGAACACTGAAGCTTTCTTT. This codes for CASSPRQMNTEAFF.

The chain couples TRBV19 to TRBJ2-3; D perhaps matches TRBD2 (6 bases). Trimming cost V 8 bases and J 3 bases, with 15 bases left between them. This CDR3 region has 14 residues. Germline V gene data show CDR1 as LNHDA and CDR2 as SQIVND (reference sequence). Here the CDR3 reads CASGDFLGTDTQYF. In DNA form, the CDR3 reads TGTGCCAGTGGGGACTTCCTGGGAACAGATACGCAGTATTTT.

This chain joins TRBV5-1 and TRBJ2-1; maybe TRBD2 (6 bases). The germline V and J ends were trimmed by 4 bases and 3 bases, with 11 bases remaining between them. Germline loops: CDR1 SGHRS, CDR2 YFSETQ. CDR3 size: 14 residues. This chain's CDR3 is CASSPETSYNEQFF. CDR3 bases: TGCGCCAGCAGCCCCGAGACTAGCTACAATGAGCAGTTCTTC.

V gene TRBV28 combines with J gene TRBJ2-1, with 9 bases identical to TRBD2. This CDR3 has 15 amino acids. J lost 2 bases, V lost 7 bases, and 6 bases had no gene match. Germline V gives CDR1 MDHEN, CDR2 SYDVKM. The CDR3 loop reads CASTKLAGPYNEQFF. The CDR3 nucleotides read TGTGCCAGCACCAAACTAGCGGGCCCCTACAATGAGCAGTTCTTC.

The V gene is TRBV9, the J gene TRBJ1-4, with D perhaps matching TRBD1 (5 bases). CDR3 size: 14 residues. Trimming stripped 3 bases from V and 3 bases from J, with 9 bases between. The germline CDR1 and CDR2 sequences are SGDLS and YYNGEE. CDR3 residues: CASSEGPPNEKLFF. Here the CDR3 DNA reads TGTGCCAGCAGCGAGGGGCCCCCTAATGAAAAACTGTTTTTT.

DNA for the CDR3: TGTGCCAGCATGGGGGACTGGGACAATGAGCAGTTCTTC. Protein: CASMGDWDNEQFF. The gene calls are TRBV6-6 and TRBJ2-1, with TRBD2 as a possible D gene (6 bases). The CDR3 loop spans 13 amino acids. Germline V lookup: CDR1 MNHNY, CDR2 SVGAGI (reference sequence). Trimming removed 7 bases from V and 5 bases from J, with 12 bases in between.

The CDR3 is CASSSIKQGPTDTQYF. CDR3 DNA: TGCGCCAGCAGCTCCATCAAACAGGGCCCCACAGATACGCAGTATTTT. This sequence joins TRBV5-1 and TRBJ2-3; D is possibly TRBD1 (6 bases). The germline gives CDR1 SGHRS, CDR2 YFSETQ. V dropped 3 bases and J dropped 2 bases, with 16 bases sitting between them. The CDR3 is 16 amino acids. The variable domain in full, completed from reference TRBV5-1 and TRBJ2-3, reads KAGVTQTPRYLIKTRGQQVTLSCSPISGHRSVSWYQQTPGQGLQFLFEYFSETQRNKGNFPGRFSGRQFSNSRSEMNVSTLELGDSALYLCASSSIKQGPTDTQYFGPGTRLTVL.

This chain links TRBV27 with TRBJ2-7; a possible D gene is TRBD1 (6 bases). Germline V gene sequence: CDR1 MNHEY, CDR2 SMNVEV (reference sequence). This CDR3 is 15 amino acids long. Deletions cut 5 bases from V and 2 bases from J, with 16 bases between. In nucleotides, the CDR3 is TGTGCCAGCAGTCGATACAGGGCTTCTACCTACGAGCAGTACTTC. Translation gives CASSRYRASTYEQYF.

This clone appeared many times. The V gene is TRBV4-1, the J gene TRBJ1-2; D unclear. Deletions cut 0 bases from V and 0 bases from J, with 11 bases between. The CDR3 spans 16 residues. CDR1 is MGHRA, CDR2 YSYEKL, per germline. The CDR3 spells CASSQDSGNSNYGYTF. Written as DNA, the CDR3 is TGCGCCAGCAGCCAAGATAGCGGGAATTCTAACTATGGCTACACCTTC.

The chain combines TRBV7-9 with TRBJ2-7; TRBD2 matches at 10 bases. The CDR3 loop spans 15 amino acids. The ends lost 7 bases at V and 7 bases at J; junction bases unmatched: 13. The germline CDR1 and CDR2 sequences are SEHNR and FQNEAQ (reference sequence). CDR3 protein: CASTKILAGSEEQYF. CDR3 in DNA: TGTGCCAGCACCAAAATACTAGCGGGAAGCGAAGAGCAGTACTTC.

The chain employs TRBV11-2 and TRBJ2-7; tentative D call: TRBD1 (6 bases). V lost 0 bases and J 1 base, leaving 13 bases between the germline ends. Looked up from germline, CDR1 is SGHAT and CDR2 is FQNNGV. CDR3 length: 16 residues. The CDR3 spells CASSLDLVGGSYEQYF. The CDR3 DNA reads as TGTGCCAGCAGCTTAGATCTCGTAGGGGGTTCCTACGAGCAGTACTTC.